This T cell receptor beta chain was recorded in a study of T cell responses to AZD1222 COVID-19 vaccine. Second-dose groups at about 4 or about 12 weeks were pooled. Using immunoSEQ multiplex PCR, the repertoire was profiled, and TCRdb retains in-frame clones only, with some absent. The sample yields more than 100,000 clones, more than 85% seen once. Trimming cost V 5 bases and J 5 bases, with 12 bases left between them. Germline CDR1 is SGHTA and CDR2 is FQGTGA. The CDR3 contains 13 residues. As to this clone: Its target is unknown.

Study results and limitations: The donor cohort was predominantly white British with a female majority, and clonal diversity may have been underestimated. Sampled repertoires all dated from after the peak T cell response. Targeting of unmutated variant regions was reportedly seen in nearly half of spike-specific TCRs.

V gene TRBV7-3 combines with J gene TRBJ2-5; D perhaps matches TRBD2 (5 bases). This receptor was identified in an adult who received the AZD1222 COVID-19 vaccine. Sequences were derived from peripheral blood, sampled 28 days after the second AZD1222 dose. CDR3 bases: TGTGCCAGCAGCCCCGGGCCGGGGGAGACCCAGTACTTC. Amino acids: CASSPGPGETQYF.